These T cell receptor beta chains were read from a single sample in a study of CD8 T cells in ankylosing spondylitis. Via MiXCR, TCRdb re-called the 5' RACE reads, giving one row per CDR3 protein. The table has 750,000 to 850,000 distinct CDR3 sequences, over 9.5% seen once; the top ten hold 0.51%. The sequenced sample consisted of blood, either unsorted or a sorted T cell fraction (not recorded which). These receptor sequences come from a male donor with ankylosing spondylitis. Both conserved end residues are trimmed from each CDR3. The order of the fields is J gene, V gene, CDR3 length, clone size, CDR3 protein. Size is omitted from some rows. Given values are once, few, many or a class for expanded clones.

J: TRBJ1-2
V: TRBV20-1
length: 10
size: few
CDR3: SALAGDYGYT

J: TRBJ2-6
V: TRBV6-5
length: 16
size: few
CDR3: ASSYSIPRGSGANVLT

J: TRBJ1-1
V: TRBV20-1
length: 13
size: few
CDR3: SATGTGGLYTEAF

J: TRBJ2-7
V: TRBV5-1
length: 14
size: few
CDR3: ASSARGLYNPYEQY

J: TRBJ1-2
V: TRBV27
length: 14
size: -
CDR3: ATQGIYGMDDYGYT

J: TRBJ2-7
V: TRBV29-1
length: 14
size: -
CDR3: SVADSGGARDYEQY

J: TRBJ2-3
V: TRBV7-2
length: 12
size: few
CDR3: ASSPSARRDTQY

J: TRBJ2-2
V: TRBV7-9
length: 12
size: -
CDR3: ASSSFRQSGELF

J: TRBJ2-1
V: TRBV5-5
length: 14
size: -
CDR3: ASSPLGTSGDNEQF

J: TRBJ2-5
V: TRBV24-1
length: 15
size: few
CDR3: ATSDPRVGGWEETQY

J: TRBJ1-3
V: TRBV4-3
length: 15
size: -
CDR3: ASSQEVDRGRGNTIY

J: TRBJ1-2
V: TRBV18
length: 13
size: few
CDR3: ASSPRLLTDYGYT

J: TRBJ1-4
V: TRBV20-1
length: 12
size: -
CDR3: SATRDSTNEKLF

J: TRBJ2-1
V: TRBV20-1
length: 13
size: many
CDR3: SATSQGTSVNEQF

J: TRBJ1-2
V: TRBV4-3
length: 12
size: -
CDR3: ASSQGQTPYGYT

J: TRBJ2-7
V: TRBV29-1
length: 12
size: -
CDR3: SVEDRGSSYEQY

J: TRBJ1-6
V: TRBV18
length: 14
size: few
CDR3: ASSPGARTYNSPLH

J: TRBJ1-5
V: TRBV6-2/TRBV6-3
length: 11
size: -
CDR3: ASSQGTYQPQH

J: TRBJ2-7
V: TRBV18
length: 13
size: few
CDR3: ASSKTGGRGYEQY

J: TRBJ2-1
V: TRBV5-1
length: 15
size: -
CDR3: ASSYLLQGASQGEQF

J: TRBJ1-4
V: TRBV18
length: 15
size: -
CDR3: ASSWPGRSATNEKLF

J: TRBJ2-7
V: TRBV5-1
length: 13
size: -
CDR3: ASSGRGQGVQEQY

J: TRBJ1-1
V: TRBV28
length: 13
size: -
CDR3: ASSPAGRRLHEAF

J: TRBJ1-3
V: TRBV15
length: 14
size: -
CDR3: ATSSPRAISGNTIY

J: TRBJ2-5
V: TRBV15
length: 13
size: once
CDR3: ATSRDAAGRETQY

J: TRBJ2-7
V: TRBV3-1
length: 13
size: few
CDR3: ASSRGLAAAYEQY

J: TRBJ2-3
V: TRBV20-1
length: 12
size: -
CDR3: SYHTGGHADTQY

J: TRBJ2-4
V: TRBV7-6
length: 11
size: many
CDR3: ASSLTRGNIQY

J: TRBJ2-5
V: TRBV28
length: 13
size: few
CDR3: ASSSNRGYQETQY

J: TRBJ1-6
V: TRBV5-5
length: 13
size: -
CDR3: ASSSSGQDNSPLH

J: TRBJ1-2
V: TRBV4-3
length: 14
size: -
CDR3: ASSQNPALFNYGYT

J: TRBJ2-1
V: TRBV5-1
length: 10
size: many
CDR3: ASSLTGPEQF

J: TRBJ2-3
V: TRBV20-1
length: 13
size: few
CDR3: SAPSGTEYTDTQY

J: TRBJ2-7
V: TRBV20-1
length: 10
size: many
CDR3: SAREGAGMRY

J: TRBJ1-2
V: TRBV24-1
length: 12
size: few
CDR3: ATSGAGENYGYT